This entry lists 32 T cell receptor delta chains sequenced from one sample in a study of gamma-delta T cells after stem cell transplantation. TCRdb re-processed the RT-PCR reads via CATT. The sample consists of 2,000 or so delta-chain clones, approximately 0.32% of them appearing once. Sequencing input: gamma-delta T cells. All receptors derive from a human donor. It is not recorded whose cells these are; they may come from a transplant donor.

This clone was found a few times. The rearrangement joins TRDV3 to TRDJ3; weak D call: TRDD2 (9 bases). Between the trimmed V and J ends, which lost 4 bases and 0 bases, there was a span of 31 bases. The germline gives CDR1 TVYSNPD, CDR2 GDNSRS (reference sequence). The CDR3 totals 22 residues. For the CDR3, the DNA is TGTGCCTCTTCCTTCCTACCACCCTGGGGGAAATCCGACTCCTGGGACACCCGACAGATGTTTTTC. Translated, it gives CASSFLPPWGKSDSWDTRQMFF.

About this clone: TCRdb pairs this DNA with a much larger clone's protein that differs at residue 11, likely a read error; the protein shown was translated from the DNA. This rearrangement joins TRDV2 to TRDJ1, with TRDD3 matching over 8 bases. The CDR3 is 18 amino acids. Per germline, CDR1 GEAIGNYY and CDR2 EKD. With 3 bases clipped from V and 9 bases from J, the junction kept 23 bases outside the gene matches. CDR3 region: CACDPVQGLSEGYAELIF. The CDR3 DNA reads as TGTGCCTGTGACCCCGTCCAGGGCCTTTCTGAGGGATACGCCGAACTCATCTTT.

This clone is categorized as medium-sized. The junction does not match germline at one end; this may be a read error. For the CDR3, the DNA is TGTGCCTGTGACCCCATGCCTGGGGGATACTCCCGGGACACCCGACAGATGTTTTTC. It encodes CACDPMPGGYSRDTRQMFF. The V and J genes are TRDV2 and TRDJ3; 11 bases map to TRDD3. The CDR3 length is 19 residues. In germline, CDR1 is GEAIGNYY, CDR2 EKD.

Concerning this clone: The amino acid sequence in TCRdb belongs to a much larger clone and departs from this DNA's translation at residue 11, likely a sequencing read error; the sequence shown is translated from the DNA. The V gene is TRDV3, the J gene TRDJ1; TRDD3 aligns across 7 bases. After removal of 4 bases from V and 0 bases from J, the junction contained 23 bases not matched to a gene. The germline V gene encodes CDR1 TVYSNPD and CDR2 GDNSRS (reference sequence). The CDR3 runs to 19 residues. CDR3 sequence: CAYTSIDEWGRLYTDKLIF. The CDR3 nucleotides read TGTGCCTACACTTCCATCGACGAATGGGGGAGACTGTACACCGATAAACTCATCTTT.

This clone was observed a few times. This sequence may be a read error, since a much larger clone differs from it by one base. This chain joins TRDV2 and TRDJ1, with 13 bases aligning to TRDD3. The CDR3 totals 21 residues. Germline V gives CDR1 GEAIGNYY, CDR2 EKD. The CDR3 DNA is TGTGCCTATGACACCGTTGGGGGGGACCTTACTGGGGGATACGGCACCGATAAACTCATCTTT. It yields the protein CAYDTVGGDLTGGYGTDKLIF.

This clone is large within its sample. At the DNA level, this CDR3 is encoded by other sequences in the same sample as well. This rearrangement joins TRDV2 to TRDJ1; 13 bases line up with TRDD3. This CDR3 has 25 residues. The V gene's germline CDR1 is GEAIGNYY and CDR2 EKD. V shed 0 bases and J 0 bases; nucleotides not matched to a gene: 27. CDR3 in amino acids: CACDTLPTLGLGDTGEGVYTDKLIF. Here the CDR3 DNA reads TGTGCCTGTGACACCTTACCTACGCTCGGACTGGGGGATACGGGCGAGGGGGTGTACACCGATAAACTCATCTTT.

By share, this clone counts as medium-sized. Since a much larger clone is just one base distant, this may be a read error. This CDR3 is also generated by other DNA sequences in the sample. The chain recombines TRDV2 with TRDJ1; 10 bases fit TRDD3. The CDR3 length is 15 residues. Germline V gives CDR1 GEAIGNYY, CDR2 EKD. The trim removed 0 bases at V and 5 bases at J, leaving 5 bases unmatched. CDR3 in amino acids: CACDTVGGYSDKLIF. In DNA, the CDR3 is TGTGCCTGTGACACCGTTGGGGGATACTCGGATAAACTCATCTTT.

Concerning this clone: This DNA translates differently at residue 9 from the TCRdb protein, which is that of a much larger clone; a read error is likely, and the protein shown is the DNA's own translation. The V and J genes are TRDV2 and TRDJ1; 9 nucleotides line up with TRDD3. The V gene end was trimmed by 2 bases and the J gene end by 1 base; junction bases not matched to a gene: 7. The germline V gene has CDR1 GEAIGNYY and CDR2 EKD. CDR3 length: 16 residues. The CDR3 DNA follows: TGTGCCTGTGACATACTGGGGGACCGTTTCACCGATAAACTCATCTTT. Translation gives CACDILGDRFTDKLIF.

On this clone: A far larger clone is one nucleotide away, so this likely arose from a read error. The sample has other DNA sequences that encode this CDR3 too. The chain recombines TRDV2 with TRDJ1; 7 positions agree with TRDD3. Germline lookup yields CDR1 GEAIGNYY and CDR2 EKD. The V segment lost 3 bases and the J segment 9 bases; nucleotides outside the gene matches: 24. The CDR3 has 18 residues. The CDR3 sequence: CACDPVQGLSGGYAELIF. CDR3 sequence (DNA): TGTGCCTGTGACCCCGTCCAGGGCCTTTCTGGGGGGTACGCCGAACTCATCTTT.

By share, this clone ranks as large. The chain links TRDV2 to TRDJ1, with 13 bases that match TRDD3. This CDR3 is 20 amino acids long. J gave up 4 bases and V 0 bases, and 16 bases lay outside the gene matches. CDR1 GEAIGNYY and CDR2 EKD come from the germline V gene. The CDR3: CACDTVKLGDTVPFFDKLIF. The CDR3 region has the DNA TGTGCCTGTGACACCGTGAAACTGGGGGATACGGTACCGTTCTTCGATAAACTCATCTTT.

This clone appeared a few times. TCRdb's listed protein matches a much larger clone and diverges from this DNA's translation at residue 9, likely through a read error; the protein shown comes from the DNA. The chain is built from TRDV2 and TRDJ1; TRDD3 matches at 7 bases. The J segment lost 0 bases and the V segment lost 2 bases, leaving 8 bases of the junction unmatched. The CDR3 is 16 amino acids. CDR1 and CDR2 (germline): GEAIGNYY, EKD. The CDR3 here is CACDRVGGTYTDKLIF. The CDR3 DNA reads as TGTGCCTGTGACAGGGTTGGGGGAACGTACACCGATAAACTCATCTTT.

The chain combines TRDV2 with TRDJ1; 12 bases fit TRDD3. V shed 1 base and J 7 bases; nucleotides not matched to a gene: 18. Germline CDR1 GEAIGNYY, CDR2 EKD. This CDR3 contains 19 residues. The CDR3 DNA sequence: TGTGCCTGTGACACTGTTCTGGGGGATACGAAGGGCCACACCCCTAAACTCATCTTT. Protein: CACDTVLGDTKGHTPKLIF.

About this clone: One base separates it from a far larger clone, so it is likely a read error. This specimen includes other DNA sequences encoding the same CDR3. This chain connects TRDV2 to TRDJ1; the match to TRDD3 covers 8 bases. The length of the CDR3 is 17 residues. Per the germline V gene, CDR1 is GEAIGNYY and CDR2 is EKD. CDR3 sequence reads: CACDTVGGGLDTDKLIF. The CDR3 DNA reads as TGTGCCTGTGACACCGTAGGTGGGGGATTAGACACTGATAAACTCATCTTT.

This clone has only a few counts. A much larger clone differs from this one at a single base, so this may be a read error. The V call is TRDV2, the J call TRDJ1, with TRDD3 matching over 8 bases. Looked up from germline, CDR1 is GEAIGNYY and CDR2 is EKD. This CDR3 comprises 17 residues. The trim removed 3 bases at V and 0 bases at J, leaving 11 bases unmatched. CDR3 DNA: TGTGCCTGTGACGATCTGGGGGACGCGACTTACACCGATAAACTCATCTTT. Its protein product is CACDDLGDATYTDKLIF.

This clone was found a few times. It differs at one base from a far larger clone, so likely a read error. Other DNA sequences in this sample translate to the same CDR3. The chain links TRDV2 to TRDJ3; the D gene is possibly TRDD3 (6 bases). Germline V gene sequence: CDR1 GEAIGNYY, CDR2 EKD. Between the trimmed V and J ends, which lost 0 bases and 0 bases, there was a span of 17 bases. The CDR3 covers 20 residues. CDR3 DNA sequence: TGTGCCTGTGACACCGTACTGGGAGATACTCACTCCTGGGACACCCGACAGATGTTTTTC. Translating it yields CACDTVLGDTHSWDTRQMFF.

Notes on this clone: A read error may be the cause here, since a much bigger clone is one base away. Other nucleotide sequences in the sample specify the same CDR3. The rearrangement links TRDV2 to TRDJ1; 13 bases map to TRDD3. Germline lookup yields CDR1 GEAIGNYY and CDR2 EKD. This CDR3 has 20 amino acids. The CDR3 DNA reads TGTGCCTGTGATCTTACTGGGGGATACGCGAAGACCGAGGGGACCGATAAACTCATTTTT. This encodes CACDLTGGYAKTEGTDKLIF.

On this clone: The protein given by TCRdb reflects a much larger clone and differs at residue 6 from this DNA's translation, likely from a read error; the protein shown is the DNA's translation. The chain uses TRDV2 and TRDJ1; D possibly corresponds to TRDD3 (6 bases). Germline V lookup: CDR1 GEAIGNYY, CDR2 EKD. The V gene lost 1 base and the J gene lost 2 bases, with 16 bases spanning the gap. CDR3 size: 16 residues. DNA of the CDR3: TGTGCCTGTGACACACCGGGTCCTGGGGCGACCGATAAACTCATCTTT. It is translated as CACDTPGPGATDKLIF.

Concerning this clone: This likely reflects a read error, since a far larger clone is one base away. Other DNA sequences in this specimen translate into the identical CDR3. This rearrangement joins TRDV2 to TRDJ1; 13 nucleotides align to TRDD3. The germline V gene has CDR1 GEAIGNYY and CDR2 EKD. The CDR3 runs to 18 residues. This chain's CDR3 is CACSQLGDTTKSTDKLIF. CDR3 in DNA: TGTGCCTGTTCCCAACTGGGGGATACGACCAAGTCCACCGATAAACTCATCTTC.

To note about this clone: TCRdb records a much larger clone's protein for this DNA, with a difference at residue 3 that likely arises from a read error; the protein given is the translation of the DNA. The chain couples TRDV2 to TRDJ3, with D possibly matching TRDD3 (5 bases). Germline V CDR1 and CDR2: GEAIGNYY, EKD. This CDR3 region has 18 residues. This CDR3 reads CARDRGDAKSWDTRQMFF. The DNA of the CDR3 is TGTGCCCGTGACAGAGGGGACGCTAAATCCTGGGACACCCGACAGATGTTTTTC.

Comment on this clone: A read error is the likely source, as a far larger clone sits one nucleotide away. This chain joins TRDV1 and TRDJ2; 12 bases map to TRDD3. The CDR3 runs 24 residues. CDR1 and CDR2 (germline): TSWWSYY, QGS. The CDR3: CALGVGTGGYSPTLFRYLTAQPFF. The CDR3 region has the DNA TGTGCTCTTGGGGTGGGTACTGGGGGATACTCCCCTACCCTATTCCGCTATTTGACAGCACAACCCTTCTTT.

Only a few counts were recorded for this clone. TCRdb lists the protein of a much larger clone for this DNA, which differs at residue 10, so this is likely a read error; the protein given here is translated from the DNA itself. This chain uses TRDV2 with TRDJ1; TRDD3 agrees at 10 bases. Germline trimming cut 0 bases from V and 3 bases from J; bases unmatched to any gene: 3. Germline V gene data show CDR1 as GEAIGNYY and CDR2 as EKD. The CDR3 has 15 residues. CDR3: CACDTVGGYPDKLIF. The CDR3 DNA reads TGTGCCTGTGACACCGTTGGGGGATACCCCGATAAACTCATCTTT.

This clone is classed as large. V and J are TRDV2 and TRDJ1; 8 nucleotides agree with TRDD3. The junction had 18 bases not matched to a gene; V was cut back by 0 bases and J by 10 bases. Germline V CDR1 and CDR2: GEAIGNYY, EKD. The length of the CDR3 is 17 residues. This chain's CDR3 is CACDTVVGDQEGKRLIF. The CDR3 region has the DNA TGTGCCTGTGACACCGTGGTGGGGGATCAGGAGGGGAAAAGACTCATCTTT.

This clone was counted between two and nine times. The protein TCRdb gives is from a much larger clone and does not agree with this DNA's translation at residue 3, likely a read error; the protein shown here comes from the DNA. J is TRDJ1 and V is TRDV2, with 10 bases aligning to TRDD3. The CDR3 is 18 residues long. CDR1 and CDR2 (germline): GEAIGNYY, EKD. The CDR3 DNA is TGTGCCGGTGACACCGTCGGTACTGGGGGATTCTCCACCGATAAACTCATCTTT. This gives the protein CAGDTVGTGGFSTDKLIF.

Concerning this clone itself: With only one base between it and a far larger clone, this is likely a read error. Other DNA sequences in the same sample also yield this CDR3. The J gene is TRDJ1, the V gene TRDV2; TRDD3 matches 10 bases. The V gene's germline CDR1 is GEAIGNYY and CDR2 EKD. The CDR3 consists of 16 residues. The CDR3 reads CACDTLGDRIKDKLIF. CDR3 bases: TGTGCCTGTGACACCCTGGGGGATAGAATTAAGGATAAACTCATCTTC.

This clone was detected a few times. This may be a read error, as it is one base from a much larger clone. The CDR3 region has the DNA TGTGCCCGTGACAAGCTGGGGATACAAACCGATAAACTCATCTTT. Amino acids: CARDKLGIQTDKLIF. The chain links TRDV2 to TRDJ1; TRDD3 matches 8 bases. The CDR3 sequence is 15 residues long. Germline assignment: CDR1 GEAIGNYY and CDR2 EKD.

About this clone: The protein TCRdb lists belongs to a much larger clone and differs from this DNA's translation at residue 8, which points to a read error; the protein shown is made from the DNA. This chain uses TRDV2 with TRDJ3, with 7 bases matching TRDD3. Germline-derived CDR1 and CDR2 are GEAIGNYY and EKD. CDR3 size: 18 residues. The CDR3 DNA reads TGTGCCTGTGACAGCTGGGGGGACGACCCCTGGGACACCCGACAGACGTTTTTC. Protein product: CACDSWGDDPWDTRQTFF.

This clone counts as large. The sample carries other DNA sequences with the same CDR3. The chain carries TRDV2 and TRDJ1; the match to TRDD3 covers 9 bases. The CDR3 is made up of 15 amino acids. Germline CDR1 and CDR2: GEAIGNYY and EKD. With V trimmed by 3 bases and J by 2 bases, 6 bases remained unmatched. The CDR3 region has the DNA TGTGCCTGTGACGTACTGGGGGAGGTGACCGATAAACTCATCTTT. It yields the protein CACDVLGEVTDKLIF.

This clone is judged large (0.1 to 1%). This same CDR3 is encoded by further DNA sequences in the sample. This sequence joins TRDV2 and TRDJ1; 13 bases are a match to TRDD3. This CDR3 has 18 residues. The V and J ends lost 3 bases and 0 bases, in that order; junction bases with no gene match: 9. Germline-derived CDR1 and CDR2 are GEAIGNYY and EKD. This chain's CDR3 is CACDPVLGDTQYTDKLIF. CDR3 in DNA: TGTGCCTGTGACCCCGTACTGGGGGATACGCAGTACACCGATAAACTCATCTTT.

A word on this clone: Just one base apart from a much larger clone, this may be a read error. Other DNA sequences in this specimen translate into the identical CDR3. The CDR3 DNA is TGTGCCTGCGACACCGTAGGGACACCCTCCACCGATAAACTCATCTTT. Its protein product is CACDTVGTPSTDKLIF. This sequence joins TRDV2 and TRDJ1; no clear D gene. The CDR3 extends over 16 amino acids. Germline CDR1 reads GEAIGNYY; CDR2 reads EKD.

This clone was seen more than once but under ten times. The protein recorded in TCRdb matches a much larger clone and deviates from this DNA's translation at residue 17, suggesting a read error; the protein here is obtained by translating the DNA. The chain links TRDV2 to TRDJ3, with D possibly matching TRDD3 (5 bases). The CDR3 covers 19 residues. The V gene's germline CDR1 is GEAIGNYY and CDR2 EKD. In DNA form, the CDR3 reads TGTGCCTGTGACACCGGAGCCGCCGACAGCTCCTGGGACACCCGACAGGTGTTTTTC. Its translation is CACDTGAADSSWDTRQVFF.

On this clone: A far larger clone is one nucleotide away, so this likely arose from a read error. The same CDR3 arises from other DNA sequences in this sample as well. V is TRDV2 and J is TRDJ1, with D possibly TRDD2 on 5 matching bases. V lost 0 bases, J lost 0 bases, and 13 bases lay in between. This CDR3 has 16 amino acids. Germline lookup yields CDR1 GEAIGNYY and CDR2 EKD. CDR3 DNA: TGTGCCTGTGACACCCTCACCCTTCAAAACACCGATAAACTCATCTTT. Translating gives CACDTLTLQNTDKLIF.

Concerning this clone itself: Given a far larger clone just one base away, this is likely a sequencing read error. This chain connects TRDV2 to TRDJ3; D may correspond to TRDD2 or TRDD3 (5 bases each). The CDR3 runs to 25 residues. Germline V gives CDR1 GEAIGNYY, CDR2 EKD. The CDR3 DNA follows: TGTGCCCGTGACACCCCTCCGACCCCCTACGTTTCGGGGGCTAATGCCTCCTGGGACACCCGACAGATGTTTTTC. Protein: CARDTPPTPYVSGANASWDTRQMFF.